These 24 T cell receptor beta chains came from one sample sequenced in a study of blood T cell repertoires in COVID-19. Clones were read by immunoSEQ multiplex PCR, and TCRdb kept only the in-frame ones, dropping some. The profile shows 200,000 to 300,000 clones, 75% to 85% of them singletons. What was sequenced was peripheral blood. The receptors stem from a human donor in a cohort sampled during active COVID-19.

The V gene is TRBV19, the J gene TRBJ1-2, with 10 bases fitting TRBD1. The CDR3 sequence is 14 residues long. Germline loops: CDR1 LNHDA, CDR2 SQIVND (reference sequence). V was pared by 9 bases and J by 2 bases, with 6 bases of the junction left unmatched. CDR3 nucleotides: TGTGCCAGCCGTCGACAGGGGGCCAACTATGGCTACACCTTC. Translated: CASRRQGANYGYTF.

The rearrangement joins TRBV7-9 to TRBJ1-1; 8 positions match TRBD1. V gave up 5 bases and J gave up 4 bases; unmatched junction bases: 9. Germline CDR1 is SEHNR and CDR2 is FQNEAQ (reference sequence). The CDR3 has 15 residues. The CDR3 is CASSMLDRGGTEAFF. The CDR3 nucleotides read TGTGCCAGCAGCATGTTAGACAGGGGCGGCACTGAAGCTTTCTTT.

This chain links TRBV19 with TRBJ2-1, with a weak D call TRBD1 (5 bases). CDR1 is LNHDA, CDR2 SQIVND, per germline (reference sequence). CDR3 length: 17 amino acids. Trimming removed 4 bases at V and 4 bases at J, with 20 bases between. The CDR3 DNA follows: TGTGCCAGTAGTACCCAACCGGCGACAGAAGCATACAATGAGCAGTTCTTC. It codes for CASSTQPATEAYNEQFF.

This chain links TRBV3-1 (or the pseudogene TRBV3-2) with TRBJ1-6; tentative D call: TRBD1 (5 bases). Germline CDR1 reads LGHDT; CDR2 reads YNNKEL (reference sequence). This CDR3 is 15 amino acids long. V lost 1 base to trimming and J lost 6 bases, with 10 bases between them. DNA of the CDR3: TGTGCCAGCAGCCAAGTGGGGGGTAGTAATTCACCCCTCCACTTT. This translates into CASSQVGGSNSPLHF.

The rearrangement uses TRBV24-1 and TRBJ2-3; 8 positions agree with TRBD1. CDR1 and CDR2 from the germline V gene are KGHDR and SFDVKD. The CDR3 runs 16 residues. J gave up 6 bases and V 5 bases, and 12 bases lay outside the gene matches. CDR3 amino acids: CATSARGQDEVDTQYF. The CDR3 nucleotides read TGTGCCACCAGTGCCCGGGGACAGGACGAGGTGGATACGCAGTATTTT.

The chain links TRBV5-1 to TRBJ2-3; 9 bases fit TRBD1. Germline V gene data show CDR1 as SGHRS and CDR2 as YFSETQ. J lost 2 bases, V lost 4 bases, and 5 bases had no gene match. This CDR3 comprises 15 residues. The CDR3, as DNA: TGCGCCAGCAGCGGGACAGGGCGAGACACAGATACGCAGTATTTT. Its translation: CASSGTGRDTDTQYF. Drawing the rest from reference TRBV5-1 and TRBJ2-3, the complete variable domain is KAGVTQTPRYLIKTRGQQVTLSCSPISGHRSVSWYQQTPGQGLQFLFEYFSETQRNKGNFPGRFSGRQFSNSRSEMNVSTLELGDSALYLCASSGTGRDTDTQYFGPGTRLTVL.

This clone was seen repeatedly, ten times or more. V gene TRBV6-6 combines with J gene TRBJ1-2; 10 bases are a match to TRBD1. The V gene end was trimmed by 7 bases and the J gene end by 8 bases; junction bases not matched to a gene: 4. CDR3 length: 12 amino acids. Germline assignment: CDR1 MNHNY and CDR2 SVGAGI (reference sequence). The CDR3 reads CASTQGQGGYTF. As DNA, the CDR3 is TGTGCCAGCACCCAGGGACAGGGGGGCTACACCTTC.

The chain couples TRBV28 to TRBJ2-7; D unclear. The V end was cut by 1 base, the J end by 0 bases, with 10 bases between. The V gene's germline CDR1 is MDHEN and CDR2 SYDVKM. The CDR3 runs to 15 residues. The CDR3 loop is CASSLFSPSSYEQYF. CDR3 in DNA: TGTGCCAGCAGTTTATTTAGCCCGAGCTCCTACGAGCAGTACTTC.

The rearrangement uses TRBV28 and TRBJ2-7; 12 bases align to TRBD2. The CDR3 extends over 19 amino acids. Unmatched junction bases numbered 16, after V lost 2 bases and J lost 5 bases. Per germline, CDR1 MDHEN and CDR2 SYDVKM. The CDR3: CASSLERRVRLAGVDEQYF. The CDR3 coding sequence is TGTGCCAGCAGTTTAGAGAGGCGGGTGAGACTAGCGGGAGTCGACGAGCAGTACTTC.

The V call is TRBV4-1, the J call TRBJ1-5; possibly TRBD1 for D (6 bases). The CDR3 consists of 17 residues. The germline V gene encodes CDR1 MGHRA and CDR2 YSYEKL. Trimming took 3 bases from V and 1 from J, leaving 16 bases between them. The CDR3 loop is CASSHPATGKSNQPQHF. Here the CDR3 DNA reads TGCGCCAGCAGCCACCCAGCAACAGGGAAAAGCAATCAGCCCCAGCATTTT.

This chain connects TRBV11-2 to TRBJ2-2, with a weak D call TRBD2 (7 bases). In germline, CDR1 is SGHAT, CDR2 FQNNGV. The CDR3 sequence is 14 residues long. Trimming pared 2 bases from V and 6 bases from J, leaving 10 bases between. CDR3 sequence: CASSLLGGAGELFF. The CDR3 DNA reads TGTGCCAGCAGCTTATTAGGGGGGGCCGGGGAGCTGTTTTTT.

The V call is TRBV10-3, the J call TRBJ2-1, with 9 bases lining up with TRBD1. Germline lookup yields CDR1 ENHRY and CDR2 SYGVKD. This CDR3 comprises 15 residues. The V gene end was trimmed by 8 bases and the J gene end by 4 bases; junction bases not matched to a gene: 9. CDR3 residues: CAIAQGTGRYNEQFF. The CDR3 bases are TGTGCCATCGCCCAGGGGACAGGGCGATACAATGAGCAGTTCTTC.

This chain links TRBV29-1 with TRBJ2-5, with 9 bases aligning to TRBD1. Germline V lookup: CDR1 SQVTM, CDR2 ANQGSEA. Germline trimming cut 4 bases from V and 3 bases from J; bases unmatched to any gene: 3. The length of the CDR3 is 13 residues. The CDR3 bases are TGCAGCGTTGGGGGGACAGGGAAAGAGACCCAGTACTTC. It is translated as CSVGGTGKETQYF.

V and J are TRBV30 and TRBJ1-1, with 9 bases that match TRBD1. Germline CDR1 reads GTSNPN; CDR2 reads SVGIG (reference sequence). V gave up 3 bases and J gave up 11 bases; unmatched junction bases: 7. The CDR3 is made up of 12 amino acids. The CDR3 coding sequence is TGTGCCTGGAGGGACAGGGGCGGGAGGGCTTTCTTT. This sequence encodes CAWRDRGGRAFF.

The chain combines TRBV7-2 with TRBJ1-2; TRBD1 matches 10 bases. Germline trimming cut 1 base from V and 5 bases from J; bases unmatched to any gene: 7. Germline CDR1 is SGHTA and CDR2 is FQGNSA. This CDR3 comprises 16 residues. CDR3 residues: CASSLDGTGAFYGYTF. The CDR3 nucleotides are TGTGCCAGCAGCTTAGATGGGACAGGGGCCTTTTATGGCTACACCTTC.

This clone occurred a few times. J is TRBJ2-7 and V is TRBV6-1; TRBD1 aligns across 7 bases. CDR3 length: 15 residues. The germline CDR1 and CDR2 sequences are MNHNS and SASEGT. With V trimmed by 1 base and J by 4 bases, 7 bases remained unmatched. CDR3 DNA: TGTGCCAGCAGTGAAGAGGCGACAGGGTCGTACGAGCAGTACTTC. Translation: CASSEEATGSYEQYF.

This clone was seen only a few times. The V call is TRBV5-1, the J call TRBJ1-2; the match to TRBD1 covers 7 bases. The V and J ends lost 6 bases and 7 bases, in that order; junction bases with no gene match: 9. This CDR3 is 13 amino acids long. CDR1 is SGHRS and CDR2 is YFSETQ in the germline V gene. CDR3 nucleotide sequence: TGCGCCAGCACGGATCAACAGGGGTCTGGCTACACCTTC. Amino acid sequence: CASTDQQGSGYTF.

The chain employs TRBV10-3 and TRBJ2-1; tentative D call: TRBD1 (6 bases). CDR3 length: 15 amino acids. The V gene's germline CDR1 is ENHRY and CDR2 SYGVKD. V lost 6 bases and J 3 bases, leaving 15 bases between the germline ends. As DNA, the CDR3 is TGTGCCATCAGACCCGGACAGAAGAACTACAATGAGCAGTTCTTC. Its protein product is CAIRPGQKNYNEQFF.

The chain carries TRBV28 and TRBJ1-6; the match to TRBD1 covers 8 bases. CDR3 length: 15 residues. Germline CDR1 is MDHEN and CDR2 is SYDVKM. V dropped 3 bases and J dropped 4; count of bases not matched to a gene: 2. CDR3 sequence: CASSFRGLYNSPLHF. CDR3 nucleotides: TGTGCCAGCAGTTTCAGGGGGCTTTATAATTCACCCCTCCACTTT.

The chain carries TRBV9 and TRBJ1-2; TRBD1 agrees at 9 bases. Germline assignment: CDR1 SGDLS and CDR2 YYNGEE. The V gene end was trimmed by 4 bases and the J gene end by 5 bases; junction bases not matched to a gene: 6. This CDR3 is built from 14 residues. The CDR3 DNA sequence: TGTGCCAGCAGCCCCTCGGGACAGGGATATGGCTACACCTTC. Translated, it gives CASSPSGQGYGYTF.

V is TRBV7-9 and J is TRBJ2-2; D is possibly TRBD2 (5 bases). Trimming stripped 5 bases from V and 6 bases from J, with 16 bases between. Germline loops: CDR1 SEHNR, CDR2 FQNEAQ (reference sequence). This CDR3 spans 15 amino acids. Here the CDR3 DNA reads TGTGCCAGCAGCCCAAGTTATAGCGAGGCCGGGGAGCTGTTTTTT. Residues: CASSPSYSEAGELFF.

The rearrangement joins TRBV11-2 to TRBJ1-1; weak D call: TRBD1 (5 bases). Trimming took off 3 bases at V and 0 bases at J, with 14 bases between the two ends. The CDR3 consists of 16 residues. CDR1 and CDR2 from the germline V gene are SGHAT and FQNNGV. This chain's CDR3 is CASSFDSRSVNTEAFF. The CDR3 DNA reads TGTGCCAGCAGCTTCGACAGCCGGTCGGTGAACACTGAAGCTTTCTTT. Based on the CDR3 plus reference TRBV11-2 and TRBJ1-1, the full variable domain is EAGVAQSPRYKIIEKRQSVAFWCNPISGHATLYWYQQILGQGPKLLIQFQNNGVVDDSQLPKDRFSAERLKGVDSTLKIQPAKLEDSAVYLCASSFDSRSVNTEAFFGQGTRLTVV.

The gene calls are TRBV3-1 (or the pseudogene TRBV3-2) and TRBJ2-2; TRBD2 aligns across 11 bases. The germline gives CDR1 LGHDT, CDR2 YNNKEL (reference sequence). J gave up 4 bases and V 4 bases, and 8 bases lay outside the gene matches. The CDR3 spans 17 residues. The CDR3: CASSRGTSGMGTGELFF. DNA for the CDR3: TGTGCCAGCAGCCGCGGGACTAGCGGAATGGGCACCGGGGAGCTGTTTTTT.

The V and J genes are TRBV20-1 and TRBJ2-5, with a tentative D call TRBD1 (5 bases). This CDR3 spans 13 amino acids. Trimming shortened V by 3 bases and J by 5 bases, and 13 bases separated the two germline ends. Per germline, CDR1 DFQATT and CDR2 SNEGSKA (reference sequence). CDR3 DNA sequence: TGCAGTGCTAGTAGGCAGGGTGGCGAGACCCAGTACTTC. Translating it yields CSASRQGGETQYF.